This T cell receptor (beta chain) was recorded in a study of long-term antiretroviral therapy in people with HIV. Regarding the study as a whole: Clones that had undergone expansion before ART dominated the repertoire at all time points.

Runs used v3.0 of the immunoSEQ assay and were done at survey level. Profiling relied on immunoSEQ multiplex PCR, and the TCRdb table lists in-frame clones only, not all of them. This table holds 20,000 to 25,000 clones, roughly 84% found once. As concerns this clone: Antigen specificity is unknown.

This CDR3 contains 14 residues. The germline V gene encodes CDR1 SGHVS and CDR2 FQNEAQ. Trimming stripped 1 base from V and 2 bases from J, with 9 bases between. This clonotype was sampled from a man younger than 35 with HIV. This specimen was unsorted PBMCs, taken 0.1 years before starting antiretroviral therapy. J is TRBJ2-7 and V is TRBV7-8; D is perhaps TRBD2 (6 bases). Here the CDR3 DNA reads TGTGCCAGCAGCTTAGGGGGCGGGGCCTACGAGCAGTACTTC. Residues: CASSLGGGAYEQYF.